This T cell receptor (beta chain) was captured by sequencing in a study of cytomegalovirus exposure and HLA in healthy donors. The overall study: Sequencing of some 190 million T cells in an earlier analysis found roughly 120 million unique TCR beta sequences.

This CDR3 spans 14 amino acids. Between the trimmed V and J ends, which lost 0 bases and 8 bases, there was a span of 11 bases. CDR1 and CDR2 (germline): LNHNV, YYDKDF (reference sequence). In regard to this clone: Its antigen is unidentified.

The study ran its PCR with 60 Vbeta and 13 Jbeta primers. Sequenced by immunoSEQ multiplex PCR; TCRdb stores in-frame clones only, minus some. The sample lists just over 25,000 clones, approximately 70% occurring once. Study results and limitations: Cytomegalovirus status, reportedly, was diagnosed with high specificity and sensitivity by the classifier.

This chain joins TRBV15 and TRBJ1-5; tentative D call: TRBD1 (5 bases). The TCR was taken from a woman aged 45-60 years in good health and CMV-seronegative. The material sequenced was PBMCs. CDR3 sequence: CATSRDRGREPQHF. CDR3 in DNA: TGTGCCACCAGCAGAGATAGGGGCCGGGAGCCCCAGCATTTT.